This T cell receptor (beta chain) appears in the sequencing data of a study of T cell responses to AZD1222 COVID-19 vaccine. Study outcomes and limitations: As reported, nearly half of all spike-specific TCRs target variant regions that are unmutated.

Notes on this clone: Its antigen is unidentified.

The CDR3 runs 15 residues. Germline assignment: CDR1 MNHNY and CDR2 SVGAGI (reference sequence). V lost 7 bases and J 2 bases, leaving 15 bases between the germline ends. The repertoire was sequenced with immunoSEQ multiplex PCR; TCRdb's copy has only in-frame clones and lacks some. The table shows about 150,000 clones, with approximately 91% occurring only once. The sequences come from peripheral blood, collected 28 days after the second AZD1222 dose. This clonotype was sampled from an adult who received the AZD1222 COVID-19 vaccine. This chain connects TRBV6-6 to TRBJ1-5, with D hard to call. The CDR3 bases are TGTGCCAGCAATCCACACGGAGAAGGCAATCAGCCCCAGCATTTT. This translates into CASNPHGEGNQPQHF.